The 12 T cell receptor beta chains in this list originate from one sample, sequenced in a study of T-cell memory formation after mild COVID-19. MiXCR, applied by TCRdb to the 5' RACE reads, yields one record per CDR3 protein. The profile shows a few hundred thousand distinct CDR3 sequences, roughly 18% of them singletons. Sequenced material: PBMCs or a T cell subset sorted from them (not recorded which). The receptors derive from a man aged 18-30 years who had mild COVID-19 (a few samples of this study predate the infection). Cell type and time point are not known.

In DNA, the CDR3 is TGTGCCAGCAGCTTGAGGACCCAGGGAGAAAAACTGTTTTTT. Its translation: CASSLRTQGEKLFF. The chain joins TRBV5-6 to TRBJ1-4; D is perhaps TRBD1 (5 bases). This CDR3 comprises 14 residues. CDR1 SGHDT and CDR2 YYEEEE come from the germline V gene. Trimming took off 1 base at V and 8 bases at J, with 12 bases between the two ends. Full variable domain (outside the CDR3, taken from reference TRBV5-6 and TRBJ1-4): DAGVTQSPTHLIKTRGQQVTLRCSPKSGHDTVSWYQQALGQGPQFIFQYYEEEERQRGNFPDRFSGHQFPNYSSELNVNALLLGDSALYLCASSLRTQGEKLFFGSGTQLSVL.

The chain couples TRBV5-1 to TRBJ1-2; D may be TRBD1 (5 bases). Germline CDR1 and CDR2: SGHRS and YFSETQ. V lost 4 bases to trimming and J lost 0 bases, with 13 bases between them. The CDR3 covers 15 residues. The DNA of the CDR3 is TGCGCCAGCAGCGAAAGACAGCCTCCTAACTATGGCTACACCTTC. Residues: CASSERQPPNYGYTF. Full variable domain (missing parts from reference TRBV5-1 and TRBJ1-2): KAGVTQTPRYLIKTRGQQVTLSCSPISGHRSVSWYQQTPGQGLQFLFEYFSETQRNKGNFPGRFSGRQFSNSRSEMNVSTLELGDSALYLCASSERQPPNYGYTFGSGTRLTVV.

CDR3 loop: CASSPRDIRTETQYF. CDR3 sequence (DNA): TGTGCCAGCAGCCCACGGGACATTCGAACCGAGACCCAGTACTTC. The chain recombines TRBV7-8 with TRBJ2-5; possible D gene TRBD1, 6 bases. Germline values: CDR1 SGHVS, CDR2 FQNEAQ. Trimming stripped 5 bases from V and 5 bases from J, with 18 bases between. The CDR3 length is 15 residues.

This clonotype was counted between two and nine times. The chain combines TRBV11-2 with TRBJ2-1; 11 positions match TRBD2. The CDR3 sequence is 17 residues long. The germline V gene encodes CDR1 SGHAT and CDR2 FQNNGV. The V segment lost 4 bases and the J segment 0 bases; nucleotides outside the gene matches: 5. The CDR3 loop is CASSSRLAGSSYNEQFF. The CDR3 DNA follows: TGTGCCAGCAGCTCTCGACTAGCGGGGAGCTCCTACAATGAGCAGTTCTTC. Filled out from reference TRBV11-2 and TRBJ2-1, the complete variable domain reads EAGVAQSPRYKIIEKRQSVAFWCNPISGHATLYWYQQILGQGPKLLIQFQNNGVVDDSQLPKDRFSAERLKGVDSTLKIQPAKLEDSAVYLCASSSRLAGSSYNEQFFGPGTRLTVL.

For the CDR3, the DNA is TGTGCCAGCAGCTTAACCCCCCGACTAGCGGGAGGGCCTGGACCCACAGGGGAGACCCAGTACTTC. Its protein product is CASSLTPRLAGGPGPTGETQYF. The V and J genes are TRBV7-6 and TRBJ2-5, with TRBD2 identical over 14 bases. J lost 5 bases, V lost 2 bases, and 22 bases had no gene match. The CDR3 spans 22 residues. CDR1 and CDR2 (germline): SGHVS, FNYEAQ.

This clonotype was recorded a few times. V is TRBV19 and J is TRBJ2-2; D unclear. This CDR3 comprises 12 residues. The V end lost 1 base, the J end lost 6 bases, and 3 bases lay between the germline ends. Germline V gene sequence: CDR1 LNHDA, CDR2 SQIVND (reference sequence). The CDR3 region is CASSIAAGELFF. The CDR3 DNA reads as TGTGCCAGTAGTATAGCTGCCGGGGAGCTGTTTTTT. The complete variable domain, with remaining parts taken from reference TRBV19 and TRBJ2-2, reads DGGITQSPKYLFRKEGQNVTLSCEQNLNHDAMYWYRQDPGQGLRLIYYSQIVNDFQKGDIAEGYSVSREKKESFPLTVTSAQKNPTAFYLCASSIAAGELFFGEGSRLTVL.

This clonotype was counted only a few times. The junction does not match germline at one end; this may be a read error. The chain uses TRBV7-7 and TRBJ1-3; D is uncertain. The germline V gene encodes CDR1 SSHAT and CDR2 FNYEAQ (reference sequence). The CDR3 has 14 residues. DNA of the CDR3: TGTGCTAGCAGCTTAACCTTTGGTGGAAACACCATATATTTT. This encodes CASSLTFGGNTIYF.

This chain connects TRBV6-5 to TRBJ2-4; D is unclear. V was shortened by 0 bases and J by 3 bases, with 9 bases between the two germline ends. CDR3 length: 15 residues. Germline values: CDR1 MNHEY, CDR2 SVGAGI. CDR3 amino acids: CASSYSSPDKNIQYF. DNA for the CDR3: TGTGCCAGCAGTTACTCTTCGCCCGACAAAAACATTCAGTACTTC.

The table lists this clonotype with a few counts. The chain has TRBV15 and TRBJ2-5; D perhaps matches TRBD1 (6 bases). This CDR3 comprises 15 residues. Germline CDR1 is LNHNV and CDR2 is YYDKDF (reference sequence). V was pared by 5 bases and J by 2 bases, with 15 bases between. The CDR3 nucleotides are TGTGCCACCAGCGCCGACAGGAGATCACAAGAGACCCAGTACTTC. This codes for CATSADRRSQETQYF.

Only one count was recorded for this clonotype. V gene TRBV20-1 combines with J gene TRBJ1-6, with 7 bases aligning to TRBD1. Trimming took 3 bases from V and 12 from J; bases not matched to a gene: 11. The CDR3 extends over 14 amino acids. The germline CDR1 and CDR2 sequences are DFQATT and SNEGSKA (reference sequence). The CDR3 sequence: CSARAGTAGEPLHF. The CDR3 coding sequence is TGCAGTGCTAGGGCCGGGACAGCGGGGGAACCCCTCCACTTT.

This clonotype was counted a few times. The J gene is TRBJ2-2, the V gene TRBV4-2; TRBD2 might be the D (6 bases). V was trimmed by 3 bases and J by 3 bases, leaving 14 bases between them. The CDR3 totals 16 residues. The germline gives CDR1 LGHNA, CDR2 YNFKEQ. The CDR3 region is CASSQPLGGDTGELFF. In DNA form, the CDR3 reads TGTGCCAGCAGCCAGCCCTTGGGGGGTGACACCGGGGAGCTGTTTTTT.

This clonotype was counted a few times. The chain employs TRBV7-2 and TRBJ2-1, with a possible D match to TRBD2 (6 bases). V lost 5 bases to trimming and J lost 4 bases, with 18 bases between them. Per germline, CDR1 SGHTA and CDR2 FQGNSA. The CDR3 is 16 amino acids. This CDR3 reads CASSPLAGPSYNEQFF. CDR3 DNA: TGTGCCAGCAGCCCCCTGGCGGGGCCGTCGTACAATGAGCAGTTCTTC.